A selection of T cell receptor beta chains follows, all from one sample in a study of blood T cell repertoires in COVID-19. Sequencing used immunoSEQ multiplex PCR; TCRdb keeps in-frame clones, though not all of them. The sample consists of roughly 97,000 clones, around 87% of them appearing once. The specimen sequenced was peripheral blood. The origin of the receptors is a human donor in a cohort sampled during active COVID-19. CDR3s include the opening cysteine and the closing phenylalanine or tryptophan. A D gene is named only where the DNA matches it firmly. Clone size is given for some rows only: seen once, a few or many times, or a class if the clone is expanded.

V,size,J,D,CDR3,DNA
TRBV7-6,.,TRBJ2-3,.,CASSLAFSTDTQYF,TGTGCCAGCAGCTTAGCCTTTAGCACAGATACGCAGTATTTT
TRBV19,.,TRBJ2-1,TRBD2,CASRKLAGDVNEQFF,TGTGCCAGTAGAAAACTAGCGGGAGATGTCAATGAGCAGTTCTTC
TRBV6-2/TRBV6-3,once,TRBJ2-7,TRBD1,CASSFPGQGLRYEQYF,TGTGCCAGCAGTTTCCCAGGACAGGGCCTCCGCTACGAGCAGTACTTC
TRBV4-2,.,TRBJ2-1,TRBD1,CASSEVDRETNEQFF,TGTGCCAGCAGCGAGGTGGACAGGGAGACGAATGAGCAGTTCTTC
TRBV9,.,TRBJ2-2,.,CASSGSGDTNTGELFF,TGTGCCAGCAGTGGATCCGGGGATACGAACACCGGGGAGCTGTTTTTT
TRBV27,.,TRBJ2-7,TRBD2,CASSTRTSGRDEQYF,TGTGCCAGCAGTACCAGGACTAGCGGGAGGGACGAGCAGTACTTC
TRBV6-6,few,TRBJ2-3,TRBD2,CASSYGLASSTDTQYF,TGTGCCAGCAGTTATGGACTAGCTTCTAGCACAGATACGCAGTATTTT
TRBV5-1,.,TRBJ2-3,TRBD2,CASSLETSGRATDTQYF,TGCGCCAGCAGCTTGGAGACTAGCGGGAGGGCCACAGATACGCAGTATTTT
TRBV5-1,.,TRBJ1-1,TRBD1,CASSLDRGNTEAFF,TGCGCCAGCAGCTTGGACAGGGGGAACACTGAAGCTTTCTTT
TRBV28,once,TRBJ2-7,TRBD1,CASSPGGDSYEQYF,TGTGCCAGCAGCCCAGGGGGTGATTCCTACGAGCAGTACTTC
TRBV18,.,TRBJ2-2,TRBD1,CASSPSTGVLGTGELFF,TGTGCCAGCTCACCATCTACAGGGGTACTGGGCACCGGGGAGCTGTTTTTT
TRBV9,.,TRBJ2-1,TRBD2,CASSDPSGTFNEQFF,TGTGCCAGCAGCGATCCTAGCGGGACCTTCAATGAGCAGTTCTTC
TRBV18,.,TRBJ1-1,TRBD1,CASSPGWGQGAPFTEAFF,TGTGCCAGCTCACCAGGATGGGGACAGGGGGCCCCCTTCACTGAAGCTTTCTTT
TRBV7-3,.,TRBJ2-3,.,CASSPGTPSTDTQYF,TGTGCCAGCAGCCCCGGGACTCCTAGCACAGATACGCAGTATTTT
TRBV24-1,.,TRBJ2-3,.,CATLDPTDTQYF,TGTGCCACCCTAGACCCCACAGATACGCAGTATTTT
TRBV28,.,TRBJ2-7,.,CASTDSGANYEQYF,TGTGCCTCCACGGACTCGGGCGCCAACTACGAGCAGTACTTC
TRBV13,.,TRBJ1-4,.,CASSLFQGGSGEKLFF,TGTGCCAGCAGCTTGTTCCAGGGAGGATCGGGTGAAAAACTGTTTTTT
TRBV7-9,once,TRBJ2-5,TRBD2,CASSRSGSTTQYF,TGTGCCAGCAGCCGTAGCGGGAGTACGACCCAGTACTTC
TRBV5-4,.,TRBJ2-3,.,CASSLEIAKTSTDTQYF,TGTGCCAGCAGCTTGGAAATAGCCAAAACTAGCACAGATACGCAGTATTTT
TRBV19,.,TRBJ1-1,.,CASSLRSWNTEAFF,TGTGCCAGTAGTCTCCGGAGTTGGAACACTGAAGCTTTCTTT
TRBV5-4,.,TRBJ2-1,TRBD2,CASSLGLALDNEQFF,TGTGCCAGCAGCCTCGGACTAGCGCTCGACAATGAGCAGTTCTTC
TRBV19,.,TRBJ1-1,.,CASSREESTEAFF,TGTGCCAGTTCCCGGGAGGAGAGCACTGAAGCTTTCTTT